This TCR beta chain comes out of a study of OX40 agonist ivuxolimab in advanced cancers. For context, the study as a whole: Ivuxolimab was an agonistic, fully human IgG2 monoclonal antibody directed against OX40 (CD134), a costimulatory receptor. Intravenous ivuxolimab was administered to patients every 2 weeks at six dose levels: 0.01, 0.1, 0.3, 1.5, 3 and 10 mg/kg. Of the roughly 54 patients in dose escalation, about 20 had hepatocellular carcinoma, about 15 had melanoma, 9 had renal cell carcinoma and 9 had head and neck cancer. The dose-escalation cohort was over 70% male with a mean age of around 62 years, ranging from roughly 20 to 85. Patients were allowed to have had prior anti-PD-1, anti-PD-L1 or anti-CTLA-4 therapy, and around two fifths of the dose-escalation patients had been treated with checkpoint inhibitors. Three dose-escalation patients achieved partial responses, one with hepatocellular carcinoma and two with cutaneous melanoma. Peripheral TCRbeta sequencing aimed to test whether ivuxolimab altered TCR sequence diversity and caused clonal T-cell expansion. The monotherapy dose-escalation portion (N of about 50 patients) of the phase I ivuxolimab trial is reported in the paper. General conclusions and limits of the study: In partial responders in the 0.1-3.0 mg/kg groups, normalized peripheral clonal expansion was found to be among the lowest, especially among CD8+ T cells. Which antigens the clonally expanded peripheral T cells were specific for was not determined. Low levels of normalized T-cell clonal expansion were also seen in some patients who did not respond. After ivuxolimab, more expanded clones were found on average in CD8+ T cells than in CD4+ T cells. At doses from 0.1 to 3.0 mg/kg, clonal expansion was seen in both CD4+ and CD8+ blood T cells between baseline and week 6.

Relative to germline, V is 5 bases shorter and J is 4 bases shorter, with 15 bases between their ends. Including the terminal cysteine and phenylalanine, the CDR3 comprises 15 residues. Here the CDR3 DNA is all that survives: 45 bases in frame from base 1. Via the germline V gene (reference sequence), CDR1 is SEHNR and CDR2 FQNEAQ. Genomic DNA was extracted from sorted cells for sequencing of the TCRbeta CDR3 region. TCRbeta CDR3 regions were sequenced using the immunoSEQ Assay. TCRdb limited this immuneACCESS table to in-frame rearrangements with V and J called. A share of clones is missing; checked studies link under half to unresolved V genes, and the rest is unexplained. Across this sample there are roughly 75,000 clones, with roughly 85% seen only once. The top ten constitute about 2.7% of the sample. Patients with a history of autoimmune disease or receiving systemic immunosuppression were excluded from the trial. Peripheral blood for TCR sequencing was collected from all dose cohorts at baseline, on cycle 4 day 1, and on cycle 7 day 1. Samples came from an open-label, multicenter, first-in-human phase I dose-escalation trial of ivuxolimab. Adults with locally advanced or metastatic melanoma, renal cell carcinoma, hepatocellular carcinoma or head and neck squamous cell carcinoma were enrolled in the trial. Before TCR sequencing, CD4+ T cells and CD8+ T cells were sorted from peripheral blood as separate populations.

As to this clone: The antigen it binds to is not known. No much larger clone is present one base from it, and per-base qualities are unavailable.

The sequencing here drew on CD4+ or CD8+ T cells sorted from blood, taken in a trial of the OX40 agonist ivuxolimab. The chain joins TRBV7-9 to TRBJ1-5, and perhaps TRBD1 as D gene, on 5 matching bases. The TCR sequence derives from an adult with an advanced solid tumor such as melanoma, head and neck, liver or kidney cancer. The nucleotide sequence is TGTGCCAGCAGCACGAGCGGGACGGGAAATCAGCCCCAGCATTTT. Translated, it reads CASSTSGTGNQPQHF.